This T cell receptor beta chain was captured by sequencing in a study of blood T cell repertoires in COVID-19. The CDR3 runs to 15 residues. Germline values: CDR1 KGHSH, CDR2 LQKENI. Trimming pared 3 bases from V and 10 bases from J, leaving 16 bases between. The repertoire was sequenced with immunoSEQ multiplex PCR; TCRdb's copy has only in-frame clones and lacks some. The table records approximately 150,000 clones, 79% of them present only once. The sequenced material came from PBMCs or T cells enriched from blood (not recorded which). This TCR was sampled from a woman in her 70s in a cohort exposed to, infected with or recovered from COVID-19 (not recorded which). The chain couples TRBV18 to TRBJ1-6; D unclear. The CDR3 is CASSPEGSGGSPLHF. The CDR3 nucleotides read TGTGCCAGCTCACCGGAGGGTTCAGGAGGCTCACCCCTCCACTTT.